These 2 T cell receptor beta chains were all obtained from the same sample, sequenced in a study of Ad26.COV2.S vaccination and SARS-CoV-2 variants. The treatment is: 15 to 20 received Ad26.COV2.S at low or high dose, single or two shots; 5 received placebo; per-sample allocation not given. Vaccine and placebo recipients were sampled on day 63 after the first injection. Profiling relied on immunoSEQ multiplex PCR, and the TCRdb table lists in-frame clones only, not all of them. The repertoire holds about 320,000 clones, with 85% to 90% as singletons. The input for sequencing was peripheral blood, taken in a trial of Ad26.COV2.S vaccine versus placebo. Source of these receptors: a person between 18 and 59 years old who received the Ad26.COV2.S COVID-19 vaccine or a placebo.

The rearrangement links TRBV5-4 to TRBJ2-1, with TRBD1 matching 7 bases. CDR1 and CDR2 from the germline V gene are SGHNT and YYREEE (reference sequence). Trimming at V came to 4 bases and at J to 8 bases, leaving 15 bases not matched to a gene. CDR3 length: 16 residues. As DNA, the CDR3 is TGTGCCAGCAGCCCTCCAAACAGGGGCTGGGATGATGAGCAGTTCTTC. It translates to CASSPPNRGWDDEQFF.

This chain joins TRBV24-1 and TRBJ2-3, with TRBD1 identical over 9 bases. The germline CDR1 and CDR2 sequences are KGHDR and SFDVKD. The V segment lost 3 bases and the J segment 6 bases; nucleotides outside the gene matches: 9. CDR3 length: 16 residues. CDR3 DNA: TGTGCCACCAGTGATCCGACCGGGACAGGGCTGGATACGCAGTATTTT. Translated, it gives CATSDPTGTGLDTQYF.